Following are 6 T cell receptor beta chains from one sample sequenced in a study of T cells in Graves' hyperthyroidism and ophthalmopathy. RNA transcripts gave rise to amplified TCR beta CDR3 regions. When the TCR CDR3 underwent first-round RT-PCR, the HTBI primer set was used. TCRdb independently ran MiXCR on the multiplex PCR reads; one entry per CDR3 protein. Among 750,000 to 950,000 distinct CDR3 sequences listed, 35% to 40% were seen once. The sample comprised blood. All receptors derive from a young man with Graves' hyperthyroidism.

This chain uses TRBV19 with TRBJ1-3; D ambiguous. Germline V gene data show CDR1 as LNHDA and CDR2 as SQIVND (reference sequence). Between the trimmed V and J ends, which lost 5 bases and 2 bases, there was a span of 19 bases. This CDR3 comprises 17 residues. CDR3 sequence (DNA): TGTGCCAGTAGTCCATCAGCGAGCGGGAGGGCTGGAAACACCATATATTTT. Its translation: CASSPSASGRAGNTIYF. Combining the CDR3 with reference TRBV19 and TRBJ1-3 gives the whole variable domain DGGITQSPKYLFRKEGQNVTLSCEQNLNHDAMYWYRQDPGQGLRLIYYSQIVNDFQKGDIAEGYSVSREKKESFPLTVTSAQKNPTAFYLCASSPSASGRAGNTIYFGEGSWLTVV.

The chain links TRBV10-2 to TRBJ1-2; possible D gene TRBD1, 6 bases. Between the trimmed V and J ends, which lost 4 bases and 3 bases, there was a span of 24 bases. Germline V CDR1 and CDR2: WSHSY, SAAADI. The CDR3 spans 18 residues. In DNA, the CDR3 is TGCGCCAGCAGTGCGACGGGACAAGTAACCGGGGAGGACTATGGCTACACCTTC. Its protein product is CASSATGQVTGEDYGYTF.

This chain uses TRBV7-9 with TRBJ2-7; unclear D gene. The length of the CDR3 is 15 residues. Deletions cut 6 bases from V and 5 bases from J, with 20 bases between. Germline V lookup: CDR1 SEHNR, CDR2 FQNEAQ (reference sequence). CDR3: CASSPISGNVNEQYF. The CDR3 nucleotides read TGTGCCAGCAGTCCTATATCCGGAAACGTCAACGAGCAGTACTTC.

This clonotype was counted ten times or more. The chain uses TRBV7-2 and TRBJ1-2; 7 nucleotides agree with TRBD1. The CDR3 totals 15 residues. Germline V gives CDR1 SGHTA, CDR2 FQGNSA. After removal of 5 bases from V and 11 bases from J, the junction contained 17 bases not matched to a gene. As DNA, the CDR3 is TGTGCCAGCAGCACGTGGTTCAGGGGGGGTTCGGGGTACACCTTC. Amino acid sequence: CASSTWFRGGSGYTF.

The rearrangement uses TRBV20-1 and TRBJ1-3; the D is unclear. Germline V gene sequence: CDR1 DFQATT, CDR2 SNEGSKA (reference sequence). The germline V and J ends were trimmed by 8 bases and 0 bases, with 14 bases remaining between them. This CDR3 contains 14 residues. DNA for the CDR3: TGCAGTTTCCTGAGCGGGGACTCTGGAAACACCATATATTTT. It yields the protein CSFLSGDSGNTIYF.

The table lists this clonotype with many counts. The V call is TRBV15, the J call TRBJ1-5; D is ambiguous. Trimming stripped 6 bases from V and 5 bases from J, with 8 bases between. Germline V gene sequence: CDR1 LNHNV, CDR2 YYDKDF (reference sequence). CDR3 length: 12 residues. The CDR3 DNA reads as TGTGCCACCAGGACGGATGATCAGCCCCAGCATTTT. Translated: CATRTDDQPQHF.